This TCR beta chain originates from a study of vaccination effects on CD4 cells after COVID-19 (dated 2022 in TCRdb). Concerning the study at large: Each participant received two doses of an mRNA SARS-CoV-2 vaccine, either BNT162b2 or mRNA-1273. The full study included around ten COVID-19 convalescent patients and several SARS-CoV-2-naive healthy vaccine recipients. The study compared SARS-CoV-2 spike-specific CD4+ TCR repertoires before and after mRNA vaccination in COVID-19 convalescent patients and infection-naive vaccine recipients. The Oncomine TCR Beta short-read assay on an Illumina iSeq 100 was used to sequence cultures from other donors in the study. The study at large found these results: In healthy vaccine recipients, vaccine-induced clones were almost all SARS-CoV-2 mono-reactive, with only 1 of 255 being cross-reactive with common cold coronaviruses. Only a small number of convalescent patients were included, and no early post-infection timepoints were available, which limited the study. At late post-vaccination timepoints, both infection-induced and vaccine-induced clones showed marked clonal contraction, consistent with waning T cell responses.

In the ViraFEST assay, PBMC were stimulated with viral peptide pools, and TCR sequencing was then used to find antigen-specific CD4+ T cell clonotypes based on their expansion. After about 10 days of culture, CD4+ T cells were isolated with the EasySep CD4+ T cell isolation kit. Negative nucleocapsid antibody results before and after vaccination confirmed that the healthy vaccine recipients had no prior SARS-CoV-2 infection. Approximately 2.1 million PBMC per well were cultured in IMDM with around 5% human AB serum, 8 to 10 IU/ml IL-2 and gentamicin, plus 10 ug/ml peptides. Half of the culture medium was replaced with fresh IL-2-containing medium on days 3 and 7. Unless noted otherwise, every peptide stimulation condition was cultured in triplicate wells. Using Ficoll-Paque Plus gradient centrifugation, PBMC were separated from whole blood and then either used fresh or cryopreserved at -140C. Overlapping peptide pools spanned the spike proteins of SARS-CoV-2 and the common cold coronaviruses HCoV-NL63, HCoV-OC43 and HCoV-229E. Genomic DNA was extracted from cultured CD4+ T cells with the QIAamp micro DNA kit.

In the germline V gene, CDR1 corresponds to LGHNA and CDR2 to YSLEER. V is shortened by 0 bases, J by 0 bases, and the region joining them spans 7 bases. Reading from cysteine to phenylalanine, the CDR3 counts 15 amino acids. Only the CDR3 DNA stays, 45 bases, in frame from base 1. Library preparation was by the immunoSEQ multiplex PCR assay. DNA from the cultured, isolated CD4+ T cells was subjected to TCR beta CDR3 sequencing. On the study's bioinformatics: Non-productive TCR sequences were discarded, and reads were trimmed to the CDR3 region, with only CDR3s of 7 or more amino acids retained. Antigen-specific clonotypes were identified using the MANAFEST web app by comparison of expansion in peptide wells against reference cultures. For clones to be considered positive, expansion at FDR<0.05 versus reference and all other wells, an odds ratio above 5, and a frequency above 0.1% in two replicate wells were required. A clonotype was called cross-reactive if it was significantly expanded both in SARS-CoV-2 spike wells and in at least one common cold coronavirus spike condition. Levenshtein distance calculated with the stringdist R package was used to assess CDR3 similarity, and unrooted trees were constructed with ape in R 3.6.1. Drawn from immuneACCESS, this table holds only the in-frame rearrangements with V and J called that TCRdb kept. Clones are partly lost; checked studies trace under half to an unresolved V gene and leave the rest unexplained. V, J and clone size reflect that table, while D and trimming were determined from the DNA. This sample has about 21,000 clones in its table, and roughly 73% of those were observed once. The ten largest clones add up to around 28% of the sample.

In its sample, this clone was seen a few times. Its antigen target is currently unknown. The input lacks base qualities; no much larger clone sits a single base away. This receptor was obtained from a human donor who received a COVID-19 vaccine. Specimen: CD4+ T cells from PBMCs cultured with HCoV-NL63 spike peptides, collected before COVID-19 vaccination. The cell subset or site label for this specimen denotes: HCoV-NL63 spike overlapping peptide pool stimulation. The V and J genes are TRBV4-3 and TRBJ2-3; the D gene assignment is ambiguous. Here is the DNA: TGCGCCAGCAGCCAAGATAGCCCTAGCACAGATACGCAGTATTTT. It codes for CASSQDSPSTDTQYF.